The present T cell receptor (beta chain) was sequenced within a study of shared clonotypes between healthy human individuals. The wider study: There were three CD4 naive, three CD4 memory, two CD8 naive and one CD8 memory plates per donor. Points from the study as a whole: Although depth was large, rarefaction showed that sequencing of the sorted subsets was incomplete. Sequencing depth was a factor that was expected to affect clonotype sharing among donors. Naive CD4 clonotypes were shared across a handful of donors at roughly 5.5%.

As regards this clone: No antigen is known for it.

V shed 2 bases and J 5 bases; nucleotides not matched to a gene: 14. The CDR3 has 17 residues. Per germline, CDR1 LNHDA and CDR2 SQIVND (reference sequence). Data came from immunoSEQ multiplex PCR; TCRdb stores just in-frame clones and leaves some out. The sample consists of about 120,000 clones, 68% of them appearing once. The rearrangement uses TRBV19 and TRBJ2-7; TRBD1 agrees at 8 bases. This TCR came from a woman aged 25 to 39 in good health. Sample: memory CD8+ T cells sorted from blood. Subset here: CD45RO+ cells pooled with CCR7-negative TemRA cells. CDR3 amino acids: CASSIRGAFGQGDEQYF. The CDR3 bases are TGTGCCAGTAGTATAAGGGGCGCCTTTGGACAGGGAGACGAGCAGTACTTC.